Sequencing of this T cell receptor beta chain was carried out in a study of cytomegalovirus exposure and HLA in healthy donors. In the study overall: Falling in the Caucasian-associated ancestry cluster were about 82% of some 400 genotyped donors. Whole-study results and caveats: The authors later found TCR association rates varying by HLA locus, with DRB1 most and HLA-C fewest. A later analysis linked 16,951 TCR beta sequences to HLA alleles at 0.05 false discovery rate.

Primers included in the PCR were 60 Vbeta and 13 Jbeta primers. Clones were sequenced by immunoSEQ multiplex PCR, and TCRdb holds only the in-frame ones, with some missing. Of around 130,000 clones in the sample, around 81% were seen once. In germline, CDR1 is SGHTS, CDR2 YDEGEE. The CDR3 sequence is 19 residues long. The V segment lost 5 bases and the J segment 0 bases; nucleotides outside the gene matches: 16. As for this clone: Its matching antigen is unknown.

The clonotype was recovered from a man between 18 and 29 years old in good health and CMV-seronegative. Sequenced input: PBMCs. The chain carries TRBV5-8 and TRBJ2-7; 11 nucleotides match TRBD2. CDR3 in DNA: TGTGCCAGCAGTCGTGGGGGTCTAGCGGGGGGTCAAAGCTCCTACGAGCAGTACTTC. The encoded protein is CASSRGGLAGGQSSYEQYF. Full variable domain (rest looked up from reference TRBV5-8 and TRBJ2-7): EAGVTQSPTHLIKTRGQQATLRCSPISGHTSVYWYQQALGLGLQFLLWYDEGEERNRGNFPPRFSGRQFPNYSSELNVNALELEDSALYLCASSRGGLAGGQSSYEQYFGPGTRLTVT.